This passage covers 31 T cell receptor beta chains from one sample sequenced in a study of blood T cell repertoires in COVID-19. TCRdb's copy holds only in-frame clones and misses some; the assay was immunoSEQ multiplex PCR. The sample shows 70,000 to 95,000 clones, around nine tenths of them seen only once. The sequenced material came from peripheral blood. These receptors were collected from a woman of 80 years or more with active COVID-19.

The V call is TRBV5-6, the J call TRBJ2-3; tentatively, D is TRBD2 (6 bases). Germline V gene sequence: CDR1 SGHDT, CDR2 YYEEEE. The V end lost 5 bases, the J end lost 4 bases, and 17 bases lay between the germline ends. The length of the CDR3 is 15 residues. The CDR3 DNA reads as TGTGCCAGCAGGGGGTTCGGGAGTGGTTCAGATACGCAGTATTTT. Amino acids: CASRGFGSGSDTQYF. The full variable domain, completed using reference TRBV5-6 and TRBJ2-3, is DAGVTQSPTHLIKTRGQQVTLRCSPKSGHDTVSWYQQALGQGPQFIFQYYEEEERQRGNFPDRFSGHQFPNYSSELNVNALLLGDSALYLCASRGFGSGSDTQYFGPGTRLTVL.

The J gene is TRBJ2-1, the V gene TRBV5-1; TRBD2 might be the D (5 bases). This CDR3 has 14 amino acids. The germline V and J ends were trimmed by 3 bases and 5 bases, with 12 bases remaining between them. Germline V lookup: CDR1 SGHRS, CDR2 YFSETQ. The CDR3 reads CASSWERGNNEQFF. The CDR3 coding sequence is TGCGCCAGCAGCTGGGAGCGAGGGAACAATGAGCAGTTCTTC.

The chain carries TRBV7-2 and TRBJ1-5; 9 bases are a match to TRBD1. Germline values: CDR1 SGHTA, CDR2 FQGNSA. The V and J ends lost 3 bases and 1 base, in that order; junction bases with no gene match: 4. The CDR3 is made up of 16 amino acids. CDR3 nucleotide sequence: TGTGCCAGCAGCTTTACCGGGACAGGGAGCAATCAGCCCCAGCATTTT. The encoded protein is CASSFTGTGSNQPQHF.

The chain combines TRBV7-2 with TRBJ1-4; 8 bases agree with TRBD1. The V and J ends lost 4 bases and 4 bases, in that order; junction bases with no gene match: 5. The V gene's germline CDR1 is SGHTA and CDR2 FQGNSA. The CDR3 totals 15 residues. The CDR3 region has the DNA TGTGCCAGCAGCTCACCGACAGGGGTTAATGAAAAACTGTTTTTT. It specifies CASSSPTGVNEKLFF.

The chain is built from TRBV5-6 and TRBJ2-1, with TRBD2 identical over 12 bases. CDR3 length: 17 residues. The germline V gene has CDR1 SGHDT and CDR2 YYEEEE. With V trimmed by 0 bases and J by 8 bases, 9 bases remained unmatched. CDR3 nucleotide sequence: TGTGCCAGCAGCTTGGGACTAGCGGGAGAGGGGCCTCATGAGCAGTTCTTC. Protein: CASSLGLAGEGPHEQFF.

The J gene is TRBJ1-2, the V gene TRBV5-4, with TRBD1 matching 7 bases. The J segment lost 7 bases and the V segment lost 3 bases, leaving 12 bases of the junction unmatched. From germline, CDR1 is SGHNT and CDR2 YYREEE (reference sequence). This CDR3 contains 15 residues. CDR3: CASSSQQGQQGGYTF. In DNA, the CDR3 is TGTGCCAGCAGCTCCCAACAGGGGCAGCAGGGTGGCTACACCTTC. The entire variable domain, with the rest obtained from reference TRBV5-4 and TRBJ1-2, is as follows: ETGVTQSPTHLIKTRGQQVTLRCSSQSGHNTVSWYQQALGQGPQFIFQYYREEENGRGNFPPRFSGLQFPNYSSELNVNALELDDSALYLCASSSQQGQQGGYTFGSGTRLTVV.

V and J are TRBV5-4 and TRBJ2-7, with D possibly being TRBD2 (6 bases). Germline lookup yields CDR1 SGHNT and CDR2 YYREEE (reference sequence). Deletions cut 0 bases from V and 8 bases from J, with 12 bases between. The CDR3 covers 13 residues. This chain's CDR3 is CASSLGGTLQQYF. The CDR3 coding sequence is TGTGCCAGCAGCTTGGGGGGGACTCTACAGCAGTACTTC.

This CDR3 is CASSLRIIANYGYTF. DNA of the CDR3: TGTGCCAGCAGTTTACGCATCATAGCTAACTATGGCTACACCTTC. The J gene is TRBJ1-2, the V gene TRBV28; D remains unclear. The CDR3 contains 15 residues. V was trimmed by 2 bases and J by 0 bases, leaving 10 bases between them. Per germline, CDR1 MDHEN and CDR2 SYDVKM.

The chain carries TRBV29-1 and TRBJ2-7; TRBD2 matches 10 bases. J gave up 3 bases and V 6 bases, and 8 bases lay outside the gene matches. The CDR3 has 14 residues. The V gene's germline CDR1 is SQVTM and CDR2 ANQGSEA. CDR3 loop: CSVVSGTSDYEQYF. The CDR3 nucleotides are TGCAGCGTCGTGTCCGGGACTAGCGACTACGAGCAGTACTTC.

This chain links TRBV7-8 with TRBJ1-1; TRBD1 matches at 7 bases. This CDR3 region has 15 residues. Germline V gene data show CDR1 as SGHVS and CDR2 as FQNEAQ. J gave up 1 base and V 4 bases, and 6 bases lay outside the gene matches. The CDR3 loop reads CASSSGQAANTEAFF. DNA for the CDR3: TGTGCCAGCAGCTCAGGACAGGCAGCGAACACTGAAGCTTTCTTT.

This clone has more than one count but fewer than ten. The chain links TRBV19 to TRBJ2-7; D may be TRBD2 (6 bases). The length of the CDR3 is 14 residues. V was cut by 5 bases and J by 4 bases, with 15 bases left in between. Germline V gene sequence: CDR1 LNHDA, CDR2 SQIVND (reference sequence). For the CDR3, the DNA is TGTGCCAGTAGTCGGCTAGCGAGTGGATACGAGCAGTACTTC. Its protein is CASSRLASGYEQYF.

The genes are TRBV19 and TRBJ2-3, with TRBD2 matching 11 bases. CDR3 length: 16 residues. CDR1 and CDR2 from the germline V gene are LNHDA and SQIVND (reference sequence). V shed 4 bases, J shed 2 bases, and the junction held 5 bases outside the gene matches. CDR3 sequence: CASSRLAGILTDTQYF. CDR3 coding DNA: TGTGCCAGTAGTAGACTAGCGGGAATCCTCACAGATACGCAGTATTTT.

The chain uses TRBV19 and TRBJ2-1; 7 bases agree with TRBD2. V was pared by 5 bases and J by 8 bases, with 6 bases of the junction left unmatched. This CDR3 has 13 amino acids. Germline values: CDR1 LNHDA, CDR2 SQIVND (reference sequence). CDR3 DNA: TGTGCCAGTAGTTCGGGAGGATTTTATGAGCAGTTCTTC. Protein: CASSSGGFYEQFF.

Turning to this clone: At one of its ends the junction is not consistent with the germline gene, which may arise from a read error. The chain recombines TRBV28 with TRBJ1-4; D remains unclear. The CDR3 has 13 amino acids. Germline assignment: CDR1 MDHEN and CDR2 SYDVKM. In DNA form, the CDR3 reads TGTGCCAGCATGGAAGCAACTACTGAAAAACTGTTTTTT. Its translation is CASMEATTEKLFF. Using reference TRBV28 and TRBJ1-4 for the parts outside the CDR3, the full variable domain is DVKVTQSSRYLVKRTGEKVFLECVQDMDHENMFWYRQDPGLGLRLIYFSYDVKMKEKGDIPEGYSVSREKKERFSLILESASTNQTSMYLCASMEATTEKLFFGSGTQLSVL.

The chain employs TRBV13 and TRBJ2-1; possibly TRBD1 for D (5 bases). The V end lost 4 bases, the J end lost 2 bases, and 12 bases lay between the germline ends. The germline V gene encodes CDR1 PRHDT and CDR2 FYEKMQ (reference sequence). CDR3 size: 15 residues. CDR3 region: CASSYRTPTYNEQFF. CDR3 DNA: TGTGCCAGCAGCTACAGGACCCCGACCTACAATGAGCAGTTCTTC.

This clone was seen a few times. The CDR3 here is CASSFNSLSSYNEQFF. The CDR3 coding sequence is TGCGCCAGCAGCTTTAACAGCCTCAGCTCCTACAATGAGCAGTTCTTC. This chain joins TRBV5-1 and TRBJ2-1, with D uncertain. V was trimmed by 2 bases and J by 0 bases, leaving 12 bases between them. The CDR3 sequence is 16 residues long. The germline CDR1 and CDR2 sequences are SGHRS and YFSETQ.

The chain recombines TRBV6-5 with TRBJ2-7; TRBD1 matches at 9 bases. J gave up 0 bases and V 0 bases, and 3 bases lay outside the gene matches. This CDR3 region has 16 residues. Germline values: CDR1 MNHEY, CDR2 SVGAGI. In nucleotides, the CDR3 is TGTGCCAGCAGTTACTCGAAACAGGGGGCCTCCTACGAGCAGTACTTC. Amino acids: CASSYSKQGASYEQYF.

The rearrangement uses TRBV23-1 and TRBJ1-5; 9 nucleotides agree with TRBD1. TRBV23-1 is noted as an ORF with a role that remains uncertain. The CDR3 length is 15 residues. The CDR3 coding sequence is TGCCCTGCCTTAGAGGGACAGGGAATATCGAGGCCCCAGCATTTT. Protein sequence: CPALEGQGISRPQHF.

This chain connects TRBV19 to TRBJ1-1; D uncertain. V lost 1 base, J lost 4 bases, and 10 bases lay in between. The germline gives CDR1 LNHDA, CDR2 SQIVND (reference sequence). CDR3 length equals 14 residues. The CDR3 DNA reads TGTGCCAGTAGTATAGGGGGTCGGGGCACTGAAGCTTTCTTT. Residues: CASSIGGRGTEAFF.

The J gene is TRBJ2-1, the V gene TRBV15; the D is unclear. In germline, CDR1 is LNHNV, CDR2 YYDKDF (reference sequence). The CDR3 loop spans 12 amino acids. The germline V and J ends were trimmed by 0 bases and 10 bases, with 7 bases remaining between them. The CDR3 reads CATSRDWAEQFF. The CDR3 DNA is TGTGCCACCAGCAGAGATTGGGCGGAGCAGTTCTTC. The whole variable domain, remainder taken from reference TRBV15 and TRBJ2-1, is DAMVIQNPRYQVTQFGKPVTLSCSQTLNHNVMYWYQQKSSQAPKLLFHYYDKDFNNEADTPDNFQSRRPNTSFCFLDIRSPGLGDTAMYLCATSRDWAEQFFGPGTRLTVL.

The CDR3 is CASSLAPGRGHEQYF. DNA of the CDR3: TGTGCCAGCAGCTTAGCTCCCGGGAGGGGGCACGAGCAGTACTTC. J is TRBJ2-7 and V is TRBV7-2; TRBD2 is a possible D gene (8 bases). CDR3 size: 15 residues. Germline CDR1 is SGHTA and CDR2 is FQGNSA. Trimming stripped 0 bases from V and 5 bases from J, with 14 bases between.

The V and J genes are TRBV4-2 and TRBJ1-2; the D is unclear. The CDR3 has 16 amino acids. Trimming left V 4 bases short and J 4 bases short, with 19 bases between. The germline V gene has CDR1 LGHNA and CDR2 YNFKEQ. The CDR3 bases are TGTGCCAGCAGCCGCCCAGGCGTCAGTATCGGCTATGGCTACACCTTC. This codes for CASSRPGVSIGYGYTF.

The chain recombines TRBV19 with TRBJ2-3; possibly TRBD2 for D (5 bases). The CDR3 totals 15 residues. CDR1 is LNHDA and CDR2 is SQIVND in the germline V gene (reference sequence). With 7 bases removed from V and 5 bases from J, the gap between germline ends came to 19 bases. Written as DNA, the CDR3 is TGTGCCAGTACTGCTAGCCTCCTGTCGGGAGATACGCAGTATTTT. It specifies CASTASLLSGDTQYF.

The chain has TRBV30 and TRBJ2-2; TRBD2 aligns across 10 bases. This CDR3 is built from 15 residues. Looked up from germline, CDR1 is GTSNPN and CDR2 is SVGIG (reference sequence). The J segment lost 7 bases and the V segment lost 4 bases, leaving 9 bases of the junction unmatched. The CDR3 DNA reads as TGTGCCTGGACCTCAGGGCTAGCGGGAGTCGGGGAGCTGTTTTTT. Its translation is CAWTSGLAGVGELFF.

The V call is TRBV27, the J call TRBJ2-7; the match to TRBD2 covers 9 bases. Germline CDR1 is MNHEY and CDR2 is SMNVEV (reference sequence). There are 18 residues in the CDR3. J lost 6 bases, V lost 1 base, and 16 bases had no gene match. This CDR3 is CASSLFSRTLAGSAEQYF. The CDR3, as DNA: TGTGCCAGCAGTTTATTTAGCCGAACCCTAGCGGGATCAGCCGAGCAGTACTTC.

This clone was observed once. The chain uses TRBV7-6 and TRBJ1-4; TRBD1 agrees at 7 bases. CDR1 is SGHVS and CDR2 is FNYEAQ in the germline V gene. V shed 4 bases, J shed 5 bases, and the junction held 1 base outside the gene matches. The CDR3 loop spans 13 amino acids. The CDR3 bases are TGTGCCAGCAGCTCGGGACAGAATGAAAAACTGTTTTTT. This codes for CASSSGQNEKLFF.

J is TRBJ1-1 and V is TRBV14; tentative D call: TRBD1 (6 bases). This CDR3 is built from 14 residues. V was trimmed by 2 bases and J by 6 bases, leaving 13 bases between them. Germline assignment: CDR1 SGHDN and CDR2 FVKESK. CDR3 nucleotides: TGTGCCAGCAGCCAATGGGGGCGAGCGGCTGAAGCTTTCTTT. This encodes CASSQWGRAAEAFF.

The chain recombines TRBV27 with TRBJ1-2; D is undetermined. V was clipped by 2 bases and J by 7 bases, with 20 bases between them. The CDR3 is 16 residues long. Germline V gene lookup returns CDR1 MNHEY and CDR2 SMNVEV (reference sequence). DNA for the CDR3: TGTGCCAGCAGTTTAAACCCCGGAATGGCGGCAGCTGGCTACACCTTC. Its protein product is CASSLNPGMAAAGYTF.

The chain combines TRBV20-1 with TRBJ2-7; 9 bases are shared with TRBD2. Per germline, CDR1 DFQATT and CDR2 SNEGSKA (reference sequence). The CDR3 extends over 14 amino acids. After removal of 5 bases from V and 1 base from J, the junction contained 6 bases not matched to a gene. CDR3 nucleotides: TGCAGTGCTCGTGGGACTAGCCCGTCCTACGAGCAGTACTTC. Translating it yields CSARGTSPSYEQYF.

The chain is built from TRBV10-3 and TRBJ1-1; TRBD1 matches 11 bases. CDR3 length equals 16 residues. V lost 4 bases, J lost 1 base, and 5 bases stayed unmatched. CDR1 and CDR2 from the germline V gene are ENHRY and SYGVKD. CDR3 DNA sequence: TGTGCCATCAGTGGGGACAGGGGGGAGAGGAACACTGAAGCTTTCTTT. Amino acids: CAISGDRGERNTEAFF.

The V and J genes are TRBV20-1 and TRBJ2-3, with D maybe TRBD2 (5 bases). Germline V gene data show CDR1 as DFQATT and CDR2 as SNEGSKA (reference sequence). CDR3 length equals 14 residues. The V end was cut by 3 bases, the J end by 1 base, with 11 bases between. CDR3 sequence (DNA): TGCAGTGCTAGTCTGAGCGGTGGCACAGATACGCAGTATTTT. Protein sequence: CSASLSGGTDTQYF.